The sequence of this TCR beta chain was determined in a study of blood T cell repertoires in COVID-19. Study information: Acute and convalescent COVID-19 samples came from the United States, Italy and Spain. PBMCs, B-cell-depleted T cells, or T cells provided the cDNA or gDNA that made up the material.

CDR3 length: 17 residues. After removal of 4 bases from V and 3 bases from J, the junction contained 13 bases not matched to a gene. Germline CDR1 MDHEN, CDR2 SYDVKM. In the original processing: Amplification of reference gene primers was used by the study to estimate nucleated cell counts. This table comes from immunoSEQ multiplex PCR, and its TCRdb copy is limited to in-frame clones, with some not included. The V and J calls and clone size were taken over from that table, and D and trimming were inferred from the DNA. The sample records about 78,000 clones, approximately 89% being singletons. This sequence joins TRBV28 and TRBJ2-7; 9 nucleotides line up with TRBD1. The TCR sequence derives from a man in his fifties with active or convalescent COVID-19. Sequencing used peripheral blood. CDR3 DNA: TGTGCCAGCAGTTCGGCCCCCGGACAGGGGCCGAGCTACGAGCAGTACGTC. Its translation is CASSSAPGQGPSYEQYV.